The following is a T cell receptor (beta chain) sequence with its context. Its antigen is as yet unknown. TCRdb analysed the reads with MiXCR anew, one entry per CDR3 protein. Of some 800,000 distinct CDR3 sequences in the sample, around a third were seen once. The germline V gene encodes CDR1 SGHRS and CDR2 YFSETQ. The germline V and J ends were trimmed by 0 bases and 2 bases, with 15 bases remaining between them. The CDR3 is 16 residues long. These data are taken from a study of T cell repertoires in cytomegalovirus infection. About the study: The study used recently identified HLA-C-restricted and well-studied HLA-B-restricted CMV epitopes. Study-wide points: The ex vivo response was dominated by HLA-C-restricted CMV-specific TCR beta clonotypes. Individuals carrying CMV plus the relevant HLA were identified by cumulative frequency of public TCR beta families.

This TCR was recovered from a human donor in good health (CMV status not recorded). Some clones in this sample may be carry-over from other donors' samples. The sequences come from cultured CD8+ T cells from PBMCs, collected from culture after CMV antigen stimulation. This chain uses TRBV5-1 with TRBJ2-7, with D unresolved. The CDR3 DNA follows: TGCGCCAGCAGCTTGGCCGTCTGGGGTGGCACCTACGAGCAGTACTTC. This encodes CASSLAVWGGTYEQYF.